A selection of T cell receptor beta chains follows, all from one sample in a study of blood T cell repertoires in COVID-19. Measured with immunoSEQ multiplex PCR; TCRdb has only the in-frame clones, and not every one. The table has about 68,000 clones, 87% seen once. The sample taken for sequencing was peripheral blood. Receptors originate from a woman aged 50 to 60 with COVID-19, enrolled during active disease. Both conserved end residues are part of each CDR3.

j_call | v_call | cdr3_aa
TRBJ2-2 | TRBV7-8 | CASSPGMIGGELFF
TRBJ2-6 | TRBV28 | CASLGAYGKPSGANVLTF
TRBJ2-1 | TRBV10-3 | CAISAHNEQFF
TRBJ2-2 | TRBV27 | CASSSPGLVMEGGELFF
TRBJ2-5 | TRBV5-1 | CASTPRPSRGETQYF
TRBJ2-3 | TRBV5-1 | CASSPRLAGVPDTQYF
TRBJ1-1 | TRBV7-2 | CASSLWVGRRDRNAGGAFF
TRBJ1-2 | TRBV7-9 | CASSSDRGAYYGYTF
TRBJ2-3 | TRBV5-1 | CASSLGSGAKDTQYF
TRBJ1-1 | TRBV7-2 | CASGSRNLNTEAFF
TRBJ2-3 | TRBV5-1 | CASSLLTGTDTQYF
TRBJ1-5 | TRBV18 | CASSRGDQPQHF
TRBJ2-1 | TRBV5-1 | CASSFLTNRDNEQFF
TRBJ1-1 | TRBV27 | CASRPQGNTEAFF
TRBJ2-7 | TRBV5-5 | CASSPGTSGRGHEQYF
TRBJ2-6 | TRBV6-4 | CASSPQGKGSFAGANVLTF
TRBJ1-1 | TRBV6-5 | CASSSHKGVATEAFF
TRBJ1-1 | TRBV5-1 | CASRLAGNTEAFF
TRBJ2-1 | TRBV10-3 | CAISGTGSGDEQFF
TRBJ1-1 | TRBV6-4 | CARQGLNTEAFF
TRBJ2-2 | TRBV28 | CASSWVRGAKTGELFF
TRBJ2-2 | TRBV5-1 | CASSIENTGELFF
TRBJ2-1 | TRBV5-4 | CASSYGLAGVNEQFF
TRBJ1-1 | TRBV19 | CASSIPTEINTEAFF
TRBJ2-7 | TRBV20-1 | CSASNEVGMLAGAGGRYEQYF
TRBJ2-1 | TRBV7-2 | CASSPGSYNEQFF